A selection of T cell receptor beta chains follows, all from one sample in a study of T cells in Graves' hyperthyroidism and ophthalmopathy. TCRdb re-derived calls from the multiplex PCR reads in MiXCR, one entry per CDR3 protein. This sample has hundreds of thousands of distinct CDR3 sequences, with 46% found just once. Sequencing was carried out using peripheral blood or thyroid tissue (not recorded which). Every receptor here comes from a woman aged 18 to 35 with Graves' hyperthyroidism. The CDR3 runs from the conserved cysteine through the conserved F or W. The order of the fields is J gene, CDR3 length, V gene, D gene, clone size, CDR3 DNA, CDR3 protein. The D gene is left open where the match is weak. Size values are once, few and many counts, or a class for expanded clones, and some rows have none.

>TRBJ2-5|14|TRBV7-9|-|-
TGTGCCAGCAGCTTAGCAGGGAGAATAGAGACCCAGTACTTC
CASSLAGRIETQYF
>TRBJ2-7|14|TRBV7-2|-|few
TGTGCCAGCAGCTTTTACGGGAGCTCCTACGAGCAGTACTTC
CASSFYGSSYEQYF
>TRBJ1-6|12|TRBV12-3/TRBV12-4|-|-
TGTGCCAGCAGTTTCTGGGGTTCACCCCTCCACTTT
CASSFWGSPLHF
>TRBJ1-4|13|TRBV12-3/TRBV12-4|-|-
TGTGCCAGCAGTTCAGGGAGAGGGGAAAAACTGTTTTTT
CASSSGRGEKLFF
>TRBJ2-6|18|TRBV5-4|-|-
TGTGCCAGCAGCTTGGCAGTTGGCAGTTTGCCTGGGGCCAACGTCCTGACTTTC
CASSLAVGSLPGANVLTF
>TRBJ2-7|14|TRBV7-2|-|-
TGTGCCAGCAGCTTATTAGGGGGTTCCGACGAGCAGTACTTC
CASSLLGGSDEQYF
>TRBJ1-6|15|TRBV15|TRBD1|many
TGTGCCACCAGCAGAGAAGACAGGGGTAATTCACCCCTCCACTTT
CATSREDRGNSPLHF
>TRBJ2-7|14|TRBV11-1|-|-
TGTGCCAGTAGTATAGACGGGAGCTCCTACGAGCAGTACTTC
CASSIDGSSYEQYF
>TRBJ2-5|14|TRBV5-1|TRBD1|few
TGCGCCAGCAGCTTGGGAGGGACAGTGGAGACCCAGTACTTC
CASSLGGTVETQYF
>TRBJ1-1|15|TRBV9|-|-
TGTGCCAGCAGCGAATACCGACAGGAGAACACTGAAGCTTTCTTT
CASSEYRQENTEAFF
>TRBJ1-2|14|TRBV5-1|-|-
TGCGCCAGCAGCTTGGCGGGGGGATACTATGGCTACACCTTC
CASSLAGGYYGYTF
>TRBJ2-5|13|TRBV7-3|TRBD2|-
TGTGCCAGCAGCATTCCGGGACTAGCGACCCAGTACTTC
CASSIPGLATQYF
>TRBJ1-2|13|TRBV10-3|-|-
TGTGCCATCAGTGAAGCCTGGAGAGGCGGCTACACCTTC
CAISEAWRGGYTF
>TRBJ1-5|15|TRBV6-6|TRBD1|-
TGTGCCAGCAGTTACCAGACAGGGCGGTGGCAGCCCCAGCATTTT
CASSYQTGRWQPQHF
>TRBJ1-1|14|TRBV2|TRBD1|-
TGTGCCAGCGCGACAGGGGCGTTAGGCACTGAAGCTTTCTTT
CASATGALGTEAFF
>TRBJ2-2|15|TRBV7-9|TRBD1|once
TGTGCCAGCAGCAGGACAGGGGGAAACACCGGGGAGCTGTTTTTT
CASSRTGGNTGELFF
>TRBJ1-6|16|TRBV20-1|-|-
TGCAGTGCTAGAGTTGGGGTCCTCTCCTATAATTCACCCCTCCACTTT
CSARVGVLSYNSPLHF
>TRBJ1-5|13|TRBV29-1|TRBD1|-
TGCAGTTTTGGCAGGGGGCAGGCCCAGCCCCAGCATTTT
CSFGRGQAQPQHF
>TRBJ1-6|16|TRBV10-3|-|many
TGTGCCATCAGTGAGTCGTTCACGGGCCAAAATTCACCCCTCCACTTT
CAISESFTGQNSPLHF
>TRBJ2-7|15|TRBV7-2|TRBD2|-
TGTGCCAGTAGCTGGGGGGGAGGAAACCCCTACGAGCAGTACTTC
CASSWGGGNPYEQYF
>TRBJ1-1|11|TRBV7-9|-|few
TGTGCCAGCAGCGACCAGGTCGAAGCTTTCTTT
CASSDQVEAFF
>TRBJ1-5|13|TRBV2|-|few
TGTGCCAGCAGAGCGGCCGGGGATCAGCCCCAGCATTTT
CASRAAGDQPQHF
>TRBJ1-5|15|TRBV10-3|TRBD1|once
TGTGCCATCAGCAGTCGGGACAGGGGCGGTCAGCCCCAGCATTTT
CAISSRDRGGQPQHF
>TRBJ1-1|14|TRBV20-1|-|few
TGCAGTGCTAGAGATCCCCAGGGGAACACTGAAGCTTTCTTT
CSARDPQGNTEAFF
>TRBJ1-5|17|TRBV19|-|few
TGTGCCAGTAGTATCAATCCGAACCAGGGATATTATCAGCCCCAGCATTTT
CASSINPNQGYYQPQHF
>TRBJ2-7|14|TRBV7-8|TRBD2|-
TGTGCCAGCATACCAGCGGGAGGACCCTACGAGCAGTACTTC
CASIPAGGPYEQYF
>TRBJ1-5|15|TRBV20-1|TRBD1|-
TGCAGTGCTGGCGACAGGGGGCTTGGTTATCAGCCCCAGCATTTT
CSAGDRGLGYQPQHF
>TRBJ1-5|13|TRBV25-1|-|-
TGTGCCAGCAGCCAAGACAGCGTTCAGCCCCAGCATTTT
CASSQDSVQPQHF
>TRBJ2-6|15|TRBV19|TRBD1|many
TGTGCCAGTATGATACAGGGGGCTGGGGCCAACGTCCTGACTTTC
CASMIQGAGANVLTF
>TRBJ1-6|18|TRBV10-3|-|-
TGTGCCAGCAGCTCCCGGGACATCCTTTCCTCCTATAATTCACCCCTCCACTTT
CASSSRDILSSYNSPLHF
>TRBJ1-2|12|TRBV12-3/TRBV12-4|-|few
TGTGCCAGCACACCGGGTCGAGGCGGCTACACCTTC
CASTPGRGGYTF
>TRBJ2-7|10|TRBV29-1|TRBD1|once
TGCAGCTGGACAGGGAACGAGCAGTACTTC
CSWTGNEQYF
>TRBJ2-5|11|TRBV29-1|-|once
TGCAGCCATCCGGGAGATGAGACCCAGTACTTC
CSHPGDETQYF
>TRBJ2-7|15|TRBV5-1|TRBD1|-
TGCGCCAGCAGCCTGGACAGGGTAACGTCCCACGAGCAGTACTTC
CASSLDRVTSHEQYF
>TRBJ2-7|15|TRBV9|TRBD2|-
TGTGCCAGCAGCCCGAGCGGCCTAGCGGGAGCCGAGCAGTACTTC
CASSPSGLAGAEQYF
>TRBJ2-6|14|TRBV25-1|-|-
TGTGCCAGCAGTGAATTGGGGGGGGCCAACGTCCTGACTTTC
CASSELGGANVLTF
>TRBJ1-4|13|TRBV11-1|-|-
TGTGCCAGCAGGGGGAAGGGTGGCGAAAAACTGTTTTTT
CASRGKGGEKLFF
>TRBJ1-2|17|TRBV24-1|TRBD1|many
TGTGCCACCAGTGATTCGATCCGAGGGGACAGCTCCTATGGCTACACCTTC
CATSDSIRGDSSYGYTF
>TRBJ1-4|13|TRBV5-4|-|few
TGTGCCAGCAGTTCCCTGGGAAATGAAAAACTGTTTTTT
CASSSLGNEKLFF
>TRBJ1-1|14|TRBV7-2|-|-
TGCGCCAGCAGCCTCTCCGGGGGAAAAACTGAAGCTTTCTTT
CASSLSGGKTEAFF
>TRBJ2-7|15|TRBV7-9|TRBD2|few
TGTGCCAGCAGCTTAGGCGGCGGGAGGTCCTACGAGCAGTACTTC
CASSLGGGRSYEQYF
>TRBJ2-7|13|TRBV2|TRBD2|-
TGTGCCAGCACGGCTAGCGGGAACTGGGAGCAGTACTTC
CASTASGNWEQYF